This T cell receptor beta chain appears in the sequencing data of a study of control samples from healthy donors and cancer patients. This clone was recorded only once. Assay: immunoSEQ multiplex PCR; the TCRdb copy retains only in-frame clones and omits some. The sample contains over 200,000 clones, almost 85% of which appear only once. Material: PBMCs. This receptor was taken from a woman aged 55 to 70 with lung cancer.

Here the CDR3 reads CASSSDPGLAYEQYF. The CDR3 nucleotides are TGTGCCAGCAGCTCCGACCCTGGCCTAGCCTACGAGCAGTACTTC. The chain joins TRBV5-4 to TRBJ2-7; D is unclear. The V end was cut by 3 bases, the J end by 2 bases, with 15 bases between. Germline lookup yields CDR1 SGHNT and CDR2 YYREEE (reference sequence). The CDR3 sequence is 15 residues long.